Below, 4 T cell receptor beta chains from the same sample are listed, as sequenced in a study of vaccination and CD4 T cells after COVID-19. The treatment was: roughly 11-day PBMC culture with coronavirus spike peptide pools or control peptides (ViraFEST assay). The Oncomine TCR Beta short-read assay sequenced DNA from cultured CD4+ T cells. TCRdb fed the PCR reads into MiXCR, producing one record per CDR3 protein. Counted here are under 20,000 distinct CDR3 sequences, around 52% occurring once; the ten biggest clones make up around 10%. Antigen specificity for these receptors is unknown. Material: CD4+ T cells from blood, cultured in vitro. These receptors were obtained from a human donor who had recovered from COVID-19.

The CDR3 nucleotides read TGCGCCAGCAGCGGCGGGACTACGGGTACTGAAGCTTTCTTT. Translating it yields CASSGGTTGTEAFF. V and J are TRBV5-1 and TRBJ1-1, with D perhaps TRBD1 (5 bases). This CDR3 has 14 residues. The germline V and J ends were trimmed by 4 bases and 5 bases, with 15 bases remaining between them. The germline CDR1 and CDR2 sequences are SGHRS and YFSETQ.

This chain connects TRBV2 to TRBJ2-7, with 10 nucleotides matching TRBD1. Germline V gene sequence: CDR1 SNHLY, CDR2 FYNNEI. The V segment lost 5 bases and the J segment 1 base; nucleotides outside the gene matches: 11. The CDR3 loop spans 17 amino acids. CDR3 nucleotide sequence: TGTGCCAGCAGTTTGGATCCCCGGGACAGGGGATCCTACGAGCAGTACTTC. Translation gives CASSLDPRDRGSYEQYF.

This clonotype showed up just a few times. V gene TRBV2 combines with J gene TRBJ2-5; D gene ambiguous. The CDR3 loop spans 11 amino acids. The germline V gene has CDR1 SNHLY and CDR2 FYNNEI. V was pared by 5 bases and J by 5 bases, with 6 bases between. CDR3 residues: CASSSYETQYF. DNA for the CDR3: TGTGCCAGCAGTTCGTACGAGACCCAGTACTTC.

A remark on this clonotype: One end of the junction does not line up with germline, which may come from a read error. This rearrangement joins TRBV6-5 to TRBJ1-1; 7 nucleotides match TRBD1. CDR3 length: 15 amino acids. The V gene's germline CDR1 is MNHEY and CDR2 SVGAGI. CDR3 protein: CASSFGTVRNTQAFF. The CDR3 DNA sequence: TGTGCCAGCAGTTTCGGGACAGTCAGGAACACTCAAGCTTTCTTT.